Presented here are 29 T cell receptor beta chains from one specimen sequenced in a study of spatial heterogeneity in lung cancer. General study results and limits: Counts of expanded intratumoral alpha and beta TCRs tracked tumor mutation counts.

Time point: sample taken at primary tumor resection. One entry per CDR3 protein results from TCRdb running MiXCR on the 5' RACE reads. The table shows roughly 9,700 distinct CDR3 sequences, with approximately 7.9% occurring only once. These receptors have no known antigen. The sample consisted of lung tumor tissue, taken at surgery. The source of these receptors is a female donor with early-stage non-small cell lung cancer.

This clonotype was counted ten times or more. The chain's CDR3 is CASSGRDRSEAQYF. In DNA form, the CDR3 reads TGTGCCAGCTCAGGTCGGGACCGTAGTGAGGCGCAGTATTTT. The chain carries TRBV18 and TRBJ2-3; D is possibly TRBD1 or TRBD2 (5 bases each). Germline CDR1 is KGHSH and CDR2 is LQKENI. The V end lost 5 bases, the J end lost 10 bases, and 19 bases lay between the germline ends. CDR3 size: 14 residues.

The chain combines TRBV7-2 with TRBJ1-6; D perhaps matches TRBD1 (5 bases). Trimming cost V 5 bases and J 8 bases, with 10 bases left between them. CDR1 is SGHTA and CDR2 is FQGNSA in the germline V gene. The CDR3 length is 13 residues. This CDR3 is CASSGGTYSPLHF. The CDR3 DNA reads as TGTGCCAGCAGCGGCGGGACTTATTCACCCCTCCACTTT. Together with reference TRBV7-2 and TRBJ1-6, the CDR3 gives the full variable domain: GAGVSQSPSNKVTEKGKDVELRCDPISGHTALYWYRQSLGQGLEFLIYFQGNSAPDKSGLPSDRFSAERTGGSVSTLTIQRTQQEDSAVYLCASSGGTYSPLHFGNGTRLTVT.

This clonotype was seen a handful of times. The CDR3 sequence: CASRESGAYGYTF. In DNA, the CDR3 is TGTGCCAGCCGAGAGTCAGGGGCCTATGGCTACACCTTC. J is TRBJ1-2 and V is TRBV2; D might be TRBD1 (6 bases). Per germline, CDR1 SNHLY and CDR2 FYNNEI. The CDR3 has 13 residues. V gave up 8 bases and J gave up 4 bases, with 14 bases separating them.

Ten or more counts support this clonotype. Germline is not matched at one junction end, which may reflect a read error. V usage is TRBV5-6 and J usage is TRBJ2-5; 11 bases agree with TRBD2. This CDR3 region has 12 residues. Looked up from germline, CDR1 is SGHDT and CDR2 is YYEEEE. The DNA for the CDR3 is TGTGCCAGCAGCTTGGGGCTAGCGGGGGGACCATTC. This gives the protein CASSLGLAGGPF.

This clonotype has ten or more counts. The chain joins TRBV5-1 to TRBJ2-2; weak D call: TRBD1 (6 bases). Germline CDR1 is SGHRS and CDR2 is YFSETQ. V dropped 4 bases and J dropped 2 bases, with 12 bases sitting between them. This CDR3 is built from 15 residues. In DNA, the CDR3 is TGCGCCAGCAGCATTGACAGGCCCAACACCGGGGAGCTGTTTTTT. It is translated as CASSIDRPNTGELFF. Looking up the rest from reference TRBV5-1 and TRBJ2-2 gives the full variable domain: KAGVTQTPRYLIKTRGQQVTLSCSPISGHRSVSWYQQTPGQGLQFLFEYFSETQRNKGNFPGRFSGRQFSNSRSEMNVSTLELGDSALYLCASSIDRPNTGELFFGEGSRLTVL.

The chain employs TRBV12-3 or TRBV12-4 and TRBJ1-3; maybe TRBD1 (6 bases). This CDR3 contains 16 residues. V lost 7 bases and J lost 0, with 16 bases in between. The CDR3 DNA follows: TGTGCCAGCACCCCAACCAGGGGCCTCTCTGGAAACACCATATATTTT. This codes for CASTPTRGLSGNTIYF.

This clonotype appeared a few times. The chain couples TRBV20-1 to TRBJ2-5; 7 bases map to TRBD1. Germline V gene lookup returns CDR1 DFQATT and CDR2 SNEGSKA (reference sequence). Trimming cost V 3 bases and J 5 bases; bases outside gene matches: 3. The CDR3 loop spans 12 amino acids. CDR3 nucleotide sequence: TGCAGTGCTAGTAGGGGGCCGGAGACCCAGTACTTC. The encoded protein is CSASRGPETQYF.

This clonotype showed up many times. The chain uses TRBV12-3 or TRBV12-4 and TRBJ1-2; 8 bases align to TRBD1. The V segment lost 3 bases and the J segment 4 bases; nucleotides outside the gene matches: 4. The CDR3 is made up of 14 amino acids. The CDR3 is CASSFLDRGYGYTF. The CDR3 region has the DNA TGTGCCAGCAGTTTTCTCGACAGGGGCTATGGCTACACCTTC.

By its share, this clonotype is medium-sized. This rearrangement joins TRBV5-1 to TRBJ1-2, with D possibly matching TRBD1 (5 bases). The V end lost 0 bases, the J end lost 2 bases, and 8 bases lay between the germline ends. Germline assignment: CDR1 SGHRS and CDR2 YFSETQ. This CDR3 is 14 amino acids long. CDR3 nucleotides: TGCGCCAGCAGCTTGGGGGGCGGAAACTATGGCTACACCTTC. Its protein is CASSLGGGNYGYTF.

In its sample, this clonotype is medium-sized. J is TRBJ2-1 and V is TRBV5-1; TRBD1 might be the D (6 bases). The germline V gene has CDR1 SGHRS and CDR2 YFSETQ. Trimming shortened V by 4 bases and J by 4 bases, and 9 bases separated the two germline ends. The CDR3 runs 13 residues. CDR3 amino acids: CASSETGYNEQFF. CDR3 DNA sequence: TGCGCCAGCAGCGAGACAGGTTACAATGAGCAGTTCTTC.

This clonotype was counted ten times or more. The CDR3 protein is CAKSYTGSNTEAFF. The CDR3 DNA is TGTGCCAAATCATACACAGGGAGTAACACTGAAGCTTTCTTT. The rearrangement links TRBV2 to TRBJ1-1; D may be TRBD1 (6 bases). V was trimmed by 10 bases and J by 2 bases, leaving 17 bases between them. The CDR3 contains 14 residues. The germline CDR1 and CDR2 sequences are SNHLY and FYNNEI.

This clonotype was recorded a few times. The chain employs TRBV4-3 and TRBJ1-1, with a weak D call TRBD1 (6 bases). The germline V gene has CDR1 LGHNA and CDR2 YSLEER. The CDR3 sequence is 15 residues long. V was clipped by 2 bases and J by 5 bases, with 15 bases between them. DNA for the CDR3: TGCGCCAGCAGCCAATCACAGGGCGAGGCGACTGAAGCTTTCTTT. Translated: CASSQSQGEATEAFF.

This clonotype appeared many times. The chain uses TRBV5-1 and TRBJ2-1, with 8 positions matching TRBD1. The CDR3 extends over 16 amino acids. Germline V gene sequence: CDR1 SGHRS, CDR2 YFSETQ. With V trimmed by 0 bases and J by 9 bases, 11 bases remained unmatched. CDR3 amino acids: CASSLAQGASYGEQFF. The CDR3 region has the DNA TGCGCCAGCAGCTTGGCGCAGGGGGCGAGTTACGGTGAGCAGTTCTTC.

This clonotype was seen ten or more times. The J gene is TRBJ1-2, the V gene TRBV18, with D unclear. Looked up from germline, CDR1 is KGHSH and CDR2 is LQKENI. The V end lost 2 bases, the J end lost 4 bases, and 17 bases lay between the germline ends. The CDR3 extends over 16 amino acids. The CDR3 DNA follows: TGTGCCAGCTCACCATCTGACGACGGAGGAATCTATGGCTACACCTTC. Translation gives CASSPSDDGGIYGYTF.

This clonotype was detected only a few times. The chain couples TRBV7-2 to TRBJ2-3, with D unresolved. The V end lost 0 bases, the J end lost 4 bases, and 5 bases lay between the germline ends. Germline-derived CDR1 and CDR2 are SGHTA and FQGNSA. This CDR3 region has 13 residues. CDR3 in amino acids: CASSLAGPDTQYF. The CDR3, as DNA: TGTGCCAGCAGCTTAGCCGGGCCAGATACGCAGTATTTT.

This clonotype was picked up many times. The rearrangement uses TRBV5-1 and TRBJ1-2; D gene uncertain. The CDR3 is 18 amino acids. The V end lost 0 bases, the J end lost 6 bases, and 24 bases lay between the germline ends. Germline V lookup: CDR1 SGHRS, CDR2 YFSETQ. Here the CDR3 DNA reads TGCGCCAGCAGCTTGGCACCCCGGGAAGGGCGTTCTATGCATGGCTACACCTTC. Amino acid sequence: CASSLAPREGRSMHGYTF.

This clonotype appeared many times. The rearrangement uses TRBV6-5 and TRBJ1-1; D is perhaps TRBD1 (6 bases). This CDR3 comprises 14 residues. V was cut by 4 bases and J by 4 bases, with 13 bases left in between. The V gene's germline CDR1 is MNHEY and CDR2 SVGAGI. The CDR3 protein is CASSLGGRGTEAFF. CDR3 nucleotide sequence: TGTGCCAGCAGTTTGGGGGGCCGGGGCACTGAAGCTTTCTTT.

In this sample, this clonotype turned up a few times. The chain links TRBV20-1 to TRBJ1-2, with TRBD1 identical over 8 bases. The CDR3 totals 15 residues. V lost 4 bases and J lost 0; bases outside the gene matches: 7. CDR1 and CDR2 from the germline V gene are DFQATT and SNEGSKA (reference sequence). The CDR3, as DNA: TGCAGTGCTAAGACAGGGGTGGGGGCTAACTATGGCTACACCTTC. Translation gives CSAKTGVGANYGYTF.

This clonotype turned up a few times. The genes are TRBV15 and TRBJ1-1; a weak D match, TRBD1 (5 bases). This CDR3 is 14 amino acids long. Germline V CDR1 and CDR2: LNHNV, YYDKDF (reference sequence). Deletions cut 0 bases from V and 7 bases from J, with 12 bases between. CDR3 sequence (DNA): TGTGCCACCAGCAGAGATCGGGGCAGACTTGAAGCTTTCTTT. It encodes CATSRDRGRLEAFF.

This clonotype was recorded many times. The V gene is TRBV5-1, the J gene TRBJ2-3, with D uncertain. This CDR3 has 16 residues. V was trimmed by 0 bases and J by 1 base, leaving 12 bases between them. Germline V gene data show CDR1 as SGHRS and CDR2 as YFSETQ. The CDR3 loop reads CASSLEPGVGTDTQYF. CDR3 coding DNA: TGCGCCAGCAGCTTGGAACCAGGAGTGGGCACAGATACGCAGTATTTT.

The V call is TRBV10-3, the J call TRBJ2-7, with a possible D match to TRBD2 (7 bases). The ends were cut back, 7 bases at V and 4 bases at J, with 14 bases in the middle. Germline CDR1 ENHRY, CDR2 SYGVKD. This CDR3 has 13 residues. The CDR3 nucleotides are TGTGCCATCAAGGGGGGGGGCCGATACGAGCAGTACTTC. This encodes CAIKGGGRYEQYF.

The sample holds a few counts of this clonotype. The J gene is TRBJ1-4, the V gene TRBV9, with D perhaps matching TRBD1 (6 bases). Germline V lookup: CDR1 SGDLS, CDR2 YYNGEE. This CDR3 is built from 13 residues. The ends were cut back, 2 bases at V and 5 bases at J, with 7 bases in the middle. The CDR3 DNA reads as TGTGCCAGCAGCGTGAGGGGGAATGAAAAACTGTTTTTT. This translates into CASSVRGNEKLFF. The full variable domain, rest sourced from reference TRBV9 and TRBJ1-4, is DSGVTQTPKHLITATGQRVTLRCSPRSGDLSVYWYQQSLDQGLQFLIQYYNGEERAKGNILERFSAQQFPDLHSELNLSSLELGDSALYFCASSVRGNEKLFFGSGTQLSVL.

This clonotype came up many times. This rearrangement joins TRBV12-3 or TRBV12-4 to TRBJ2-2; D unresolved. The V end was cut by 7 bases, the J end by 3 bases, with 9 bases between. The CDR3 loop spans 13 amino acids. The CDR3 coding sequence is TGTGCCAGCACCCCCTGGGACACCGGGGAGCTGTTTTTT. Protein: CASTPWDTGELFF.

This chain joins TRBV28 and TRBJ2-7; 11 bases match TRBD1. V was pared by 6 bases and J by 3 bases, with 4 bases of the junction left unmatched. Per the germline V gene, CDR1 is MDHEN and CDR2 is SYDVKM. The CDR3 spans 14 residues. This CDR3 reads CASRPGTGGYEQYF. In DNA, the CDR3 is TGTGCCAGCAGACCCGGGACAGGGGGCTACGAGCAGTACTTC.

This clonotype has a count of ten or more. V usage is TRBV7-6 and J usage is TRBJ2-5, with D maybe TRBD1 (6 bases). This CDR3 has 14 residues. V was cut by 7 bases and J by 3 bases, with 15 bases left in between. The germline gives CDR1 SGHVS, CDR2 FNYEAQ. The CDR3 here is CASNWGQNEETQYF. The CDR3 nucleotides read TGTGCCAGCAATTGGGGGCAGAACGAAGAGACCCAGTACTTC.

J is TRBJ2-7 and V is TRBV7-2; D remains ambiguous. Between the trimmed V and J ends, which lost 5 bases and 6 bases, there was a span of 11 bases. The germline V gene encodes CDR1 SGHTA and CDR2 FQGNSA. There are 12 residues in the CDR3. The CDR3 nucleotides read TGTGCCAGCAGCCAATATAGGGCCGAGCAGTACTTC. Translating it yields CASSQYRAEQYF.

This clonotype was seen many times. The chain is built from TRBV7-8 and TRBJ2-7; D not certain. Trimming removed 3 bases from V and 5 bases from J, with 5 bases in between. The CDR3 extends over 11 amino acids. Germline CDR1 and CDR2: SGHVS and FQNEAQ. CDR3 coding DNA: TGTGCCAGCAGCTTGGCGGACGAGCAGTACTTC. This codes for CASSLADEQYF.

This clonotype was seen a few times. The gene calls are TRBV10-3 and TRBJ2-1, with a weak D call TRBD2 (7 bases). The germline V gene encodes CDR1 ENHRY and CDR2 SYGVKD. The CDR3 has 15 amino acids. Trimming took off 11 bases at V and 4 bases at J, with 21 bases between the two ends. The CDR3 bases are TGTGCCGCCCAAAGGGGGGGGGCCGCGTACAATGAGCAGTTCTTC. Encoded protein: CAAQRGGAAYNEQFF.

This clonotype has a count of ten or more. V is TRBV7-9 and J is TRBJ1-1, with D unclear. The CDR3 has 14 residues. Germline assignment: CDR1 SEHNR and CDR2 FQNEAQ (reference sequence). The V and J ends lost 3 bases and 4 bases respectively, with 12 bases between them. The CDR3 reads CASSLAGESTEAFF. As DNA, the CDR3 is TGTGCCAGCAGCTTGGCCGGGGAAAGCACTGAAGCTTTCTTT. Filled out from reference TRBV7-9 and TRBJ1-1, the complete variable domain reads DTGVSQNPRHKITKRGQNVTFRCDPISEHNRLYWYRQTLGQGPEFLTYFQNEAQLEKSRLLSDRFSAERPKGSFSTLEIQRTEQGDSAMYLCASSLAGESTEAFFGQGTRLTVV.